A single T cell receptor beta chain is shown here with its context. Its antigen is as yet unknown. The data are from a study of blood T cells in healthy people across ages. Broader study findings: TCR beta diversity, measured per million T cells, fell in a roughly linear way with age.

CDR1 MDHEN and CDR2 SYDVKM come from the germline V gene. V gave up 6 bases and J gave up 8 bases; unmatched junction bases: 7. This CDR3 has 15 amino acids. Alongside a J-beta primer mix, a sample-barcoded 5' primer served in a second PCR lasting about 7 to 11 cycles. MiXCR was run by TCRdb on the 5' RACE reads, yielding one entry per CDR3 protein. The profile covers about 840,000 distinct CDR3 sequences, with just under 30% appearing a single time and 10% taken by the ten largest. These records were also assigned to another study, of T cells of mothers and their children. From that report: Slightly higher overlap, not significant, was seen in related mother-child pairs than in unrelated pairs. Detection of persistent microchimeric T cell clones did not occur.

The chain has TRBV28 and TRBJ2-1, with TRBD2 matching over 13 bases. Source material: blood. This receptor was obtained from a woman between 35 and 50 years old in good health. CDR3 nucleotides: TGTGCCAGCAGCCCTACTAGCGGGGGGGGAGATGAGCAGTTCTTC. Encoded protein: CASSPTSGGGDEQFF.